The 17 T cell receptor beta chains below come from one sample, sequenced in a study of blood T cell repertoires in COVID-19. The method was immunoSEQ multiplex PCR; TCRdb's version includes in-frame clones alone and lacks a portion of them. The table records 90,000 to 100,000 clones, 70% to 85% of them present only once. Sequenced material: peripheral blood. These TCRs come from a human donor in a cohort sampled during active COVID-19.

The chain couples TRBV18 to TRBJ1-3; D remains ambiguous. Germline CDR1 KGHSH, CDR2 LQKENI. This CDR3 is 15 amino acids long. V lost 3 bases to trimming and J lost 0 bases, with 9 bases between them. The CDR3 here is CASSPYSGSGNTIYF. The CDR3 coding sequence is TGTGCCAGCTCACCTTACAGCGGCTCTGGAAACACCATATATTTT.

V is TRBV9 and J is TRBJ2-1, with D possibly being TRBD1 (5 bases). The length of the CDR3 is 15 residues. Germline CDR1 is SGDLS and CDR2 is YYNGEE. V lost 6 bases to trimming and J lost 0 bases, with 13 bases between them. The CDR3 region is CASNDLGVSYNEQFF. CDR3 bases: TGTGCCAGCAACGACTTAGGGGTCTCCTACAATGAGCAGTTCTTC.

The chain combines TRBV19 with TRBJ2-3, with 12 bases that match TRBD1. The V and J ends lost 5 bases and 8 bases, in that order; junction bases with no gene match: 14. Germline V CDR1 and CDR2: LNHDA, SQIVND (reference sequence). The CDR3 contains 17 residues. The CDR3 DNA reads as TGTGCCAGTAGTCTACGGGACAGGGGGCCCGTAGCGGTTACGCAGTATTTT. Its protein is CASSLRDRGPVAVTQYF.

This clone was seen a handful of times. V and J are TRBV19 and TRBJ1-2; D unresolved. Per germline, CDR1 LNHDA and CDR2 SQIVND (reference sequence). With 1 base removed from V and 4 bases from J, the gap between germline ends came to 7 bases. The CDR3 covers 13 residues. CDR3 nucleotides: TGTGCCAGTAGTATAGGTAGTCTCTATGGCTACACCTTC. Its protein is CASSIGSLYGYTF.

As DNA, the CDR3 is TGTGCCAGCAGTGAAAGGTGGCAGGGGGCTGGTGAAGCTTTCTTT. It yields the protein CASSERWQGAGEAFF. This chain uses TRBV6-1 with TRBJ1-1; 8 bases fit TRBD1. Germline V gives CDR1 MNHNS, CDR2 SASEGT. V was clipped by 2 bases and J by 7 bases; unmatched bases: 9. The CDR3 runs to 15 residues.

The V and J genes are TRBV7-3 and TRBJ2-7; TRBD1 might be the D (6 bases). CDR3 length: 15 amino acids. The V end lost 2 bases, the J end lost 2 bases, and 13 bases lay between the germline ends. Per the germline V gene, CDR1 is SGHTA and CDR2 is FQGTGA. The CDR3 region has the DNA TGTGCCAGCAGCTTAGAGGCAGGGGCGCCCTACGAGCAGTACTTC. It yields the protein CASSLEAGAPYEQYF. The full variable domain, its missing parts supplied by reference TRBV7-3 and TRBJ2-7, is GAGVSQTPSNKVTEKGKYVELRCDPISGHTALYWYRQSLGQGPEFLIYFQGTGAADDSGLPNDRFFAVRPEGSVSTLKIQRTERGDSAVYLCASSLEAGAPYEQYFGPGTRLTVT.

The J gene is TRBJ2-7, the V gene TRBV25-1, with D tentatively TRBD1 (5 bases). CDR3 length: 14 amino acids. V lost 4 bases and J 4 bases, leaving 14 bases between the germline ends. CDR1 is MGHDK and CDR2 is SYGVNS in the germline V gene. For the CDR3, the DNA is TGTGCCAGCAGTGGGCCCAGGGTACCTTACGAGCAGTACTTC. Protein: CASSGPRVPYEQYF.

The rearrangement uses TRBV19 and TRBJ2-7; the D is unclear. Germline V CDR1 and CDR2: LNHDA, SQIVND (reference sequence). The CDR3 loop spans 15 amino acids. Trimming took 2 bases from V and 3 from J, leaving 14 bases between them. CDR3 region: CASSISGQVYYEQYF. The CDR3 DNA is TGTGCCAGTAGTATAAGTGGGCAGGTGTACTACGAGCAGTACTTC.

V and J are TRBV7-2 and TRBJ2-5; TRBD1 might be the D (6 bases). The V end lost 5 bases, the J end lost 4 bases, and 14 bases lay between the germline ends. Per the germline V gene, CDR1 is SGHTA and CDR2 is FQGNSA. The CDR3 sequence is 14 residues long. The CDR3 bases are TGTGCCAGCAGCCGCATGGGGGCCGGAGAGACCCAGTACTTC. Protein: CASSRMGAGETQYF.

Regarding this clone: One junction end disagrees with the germline gene, perhaps due to a read error. At the DNA level, this CDR3 is encoded by other sequences in the same sample as well. V and J are TRBV20-1 and TRBJ1-1, with D uncertain. Germline lookup yields CDR1 DFQATT and CDR2 SNEGSKA (reference sequence). The CDR3 runs to 11 residues. The CDR3 spells CSGGLNTEAFF. In DNA form, the CDR3 reads TGCAGTGGAGGTCTTAACACCGAAGCTTTCTTT.

This clone was detected only once. The chain couples TRBV27 to TRBJ2-5; 11 bases agree with TRBD2. This CDR3 comprises 16 residues. CDR1 and CDR2 from the germline V gene are MNHEY and SMNVEV (reference sequence). Germline trimming cut 1 base from V and 3 bases from J; bases unmatched to any gene: 4. CDR3: CASSLFIAGGEETQYF. DNA of the CDR3: TGTGCCAGCAGTTTATTCATAGCGGGAGGGGAAGAGACCCAGTACTTC.

V and J are TRBV20-1 and TRBJ2-1; TRBD2 matches 10 bases. V shed 3 bases, J shed 8 bases, and the junction held 10 bases outside the gene matches. Germline lookup yields CDR1 DFQATT and CDR2 SNEGSKA (reference sequence). This CDR3 is built from 15 residues. DNA for the CDR3: TGCAGTGCTAGTAAGAGGAGCGGGAGGGAAGATGAGCAGTTCTTC. Translating it yields CSASKRSGREDEQFF.

The rearrangement joins TRBV7-9 to TRBJ1-3, with 10 bases that match TRBD1. V was pared by 5 bases and J by 0 bases, with 13 bases of the junction left unmatched. Germline lookup yields CDR1 SEHNR and CDR2 FQNEAQ (reference sequence). The CDR3 is 19 amino acids. For the CDR3, the DNA is TGTGCCAGCAGCGACCCCGGGACAGGGGCCCTGAGCTCTGGAAACACCATATATTTT. Its protein product is CASSDPGTGALSSGNTIYF.

The chain couples TRBV5-4 to TRBJ2-5; 10 bases align to TRBD1. The CDR3 length is 15 residues. CDR1 is SGHNT, CDR2 YYREEE, per germline (reference sequence). Trimming cost V 2 bases and J 5 bases; bases outside gene matches: 6. The CDR3, as DNA: TGTGCCAGCAGCTTCGGGACAGGGGTGACGGAGACCCAGTACTTC. It specifies CASSFGTGVTETQYF.

The rearrangement joins TRBV15 to TRBJ1-4, with D possibly being TRBD1 (6 bases). Between the trimmed V and J ends, which lost 1 base and 6 bases, there was a span of 6 bases. The CDR3 is made up of 13 amino acids. CDR1 LNHNV and CDR2 YYDKDF come from the germline V gene (reference sequence). The CDR3 sequence is CATSRGQDEKLFF. The CDR3, as DNA: TGTGCCACCAGCAGAGGACAGGATGAAAAACTGTTTTTT.

The gene calls are TRBV9 and TRBJ1-3; D ambiguous. The V end lost 5 bases, the J end lost 8 bases, and 14 bases lay between the germline ends. Germline CDR1 SGDLS, CDR2 YYNGEE. There are 13 residues in the CDR3. The CDR3 spells CASSGDLADTIYF. In DNA, the CDR3 is TGTGCCAGCAGTGGAGACCTGGCCGACACCATATATTTT.

The V and J genes are TRBV5-6 and TRBJ1-5, with TRBD1 identical over 9 bases. J gave up 5 bases and V 0 bases, and 3 bases lay outside the gene matches. Germline V gene lookup returns CDR1 SGHDT and CDR2 YYEEEE. The CDR3 is made up of 15 amino acids. CDR3 sequence (DNA): TGTGCCAGCAGCTTGGTAGGGACAGGGTATCAGCCCCAGCATTTT. Its protein is CASSLVGTGYQPQHF.